Included here is one TCR beta chain sequence, with context. Cohort placement rested on clinical history that participants reported themselves. The method was immunoSEQ multiplex PCR; TCRdb's version includes in-frame clones alone and lacks a portion of them. The sample yields 250,000 or so clones, around nine tenths seen once. This sample was included in a study of blood T cell repertoires in COVID-19. Turning to the study itself: The United States, Italy and Spain provided the acute and convalescent COVID-19 samples. PBMCs, B-cell-depleted T cells, or T cells provided the cDNA or gDNA that made up the material.

The CDR3 is made up of 13 amino acids. Germline lookup yields CDR1 SGHTA and CDR2 FQGTGA. The junction had 3 bases not matched to a gene; V was cut back by 5 bases and J by 2 bases. The receptor comes from a woman aged 40 to 50 who had been exposed to COVID-19. Sequenced input: PBMCs or T cells enriched from blood (not recorded which). The chain recombines TRBV7-3 with TRBJ2-7, with 7 bases matching TRBD1. The CDR3 here is CASSRDSTYEQYF. In nucleotides, the CDR3 is TGTGCCAGCAGCCGGGACAGCACCTACGAGCAGTACTTC.